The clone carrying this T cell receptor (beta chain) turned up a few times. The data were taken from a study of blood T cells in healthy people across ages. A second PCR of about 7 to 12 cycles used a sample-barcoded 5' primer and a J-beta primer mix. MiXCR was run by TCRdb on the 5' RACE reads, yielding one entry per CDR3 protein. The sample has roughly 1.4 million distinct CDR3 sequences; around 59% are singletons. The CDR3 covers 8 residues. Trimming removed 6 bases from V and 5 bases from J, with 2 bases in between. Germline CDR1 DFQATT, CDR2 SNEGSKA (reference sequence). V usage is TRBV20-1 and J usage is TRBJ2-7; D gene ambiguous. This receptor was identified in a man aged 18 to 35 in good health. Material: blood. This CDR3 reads CSADEQYF. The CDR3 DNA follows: TGCAGTGCCGACGAGCAGTACTTC.